A single sample is the source of the 8 T cell receptor beta chains below, sequenced in a study of glioma-infiltrating T cells (dated by TCRdb to the mid-2010s). TCRdb names Illumina MiSeq as the instrument used. The iRepertoire nested amplicon-rescue multiplex PCR (arm-PCR) platform was used to amplify TCR alpha and beta CDR3 regions from RNA. TCRdb cleaned the public reads at Q25 with fastp, built clones with MiXCR and kept in-frame beta chains. CDR3 protein sequences are deduplicated, and each keeps its most common genes and DNA. This sample is represented by roughly 20,000 distinct CDR3 sequences; about 22% of them were singletons. The top ten hold about an eighth of the sample. Sequencing used glioma tissue, nonneoplastic brain tissue, or PBMCs (not recorded which). These receptors came from a human donor with low-grade glioma or glioblastoma, undergoing nonglioma brain surgery, or in good health (not recorded which).

This clonotype was seen ten or more times. V and J are TRBV27 and TRBJ1-1, with D unresolved. The germline gives CDR1 MNHEY, CDR2 SMNVEV (reference sequence). The CDR3 covers 11 residues. V dropped 7 bases and J dropped 10 bases, with 13 bases sitting between them. As DNA, the CDR3 is TGTGCCAGCACAAGAGGCCTTAGAGCTTTCTTT. Its protein product is CASTRGLRAFF.

This clonotype was picked up a small number of times. The rearrangement links TRBV29-1 to TRBJ1-1; D might be TRBD1 (6 bases). V was trimmed by 6 bases and J by 6 bases, leaving 17 bases between them. The germline V gene has CDR1 SQVTM and CDR2 ANQGSEA. The CDR3 has 13 amino acids. The CDR3 DNA reads TGCAGCGTGAGGGTGGGGGAGGGGGCTGAAGCTTTCTTT. Amino acid sequence: CSVRVGEGAEAFF.

V is TRBV29-1 and J is TRBJ1-1, with D tentatively TRBD1 (5 bases). The V end was cut by 4 bases, the J end by 9 bases, with 12 bases between. The CDR3 is 11 residues long. Germline values: CDR1 SQVTM, CDR2 ANQGSEA. The CDR3 nucleotides are TGCAGCGTTGCCCGGGGGTGGAAAGCTTTCTTT. It specifies CSVARGWKAFF. The full variable domain, completed using reference TRBV29-1 and TRBJ1-1, is SAVISQKPSRDICQRGTSLTIQCQVDSQVTMMFWYRQQPGQSLTLIATANQGSEATYESGFVIDKFPISRPNLTFSTLTVSNMSPEDSSIYLCSVARGWKAFFGQGTRLTVV.

This clonotype was detected ten times or more. The rearrangement links TRBV4-1 to TRBJ2-3, with 9 bases fitting TRBD1. The V segment lost 1 base and the J segment 3 bases; nucleotides outside the gene matches: 11. CDR3 length: 18 residues. CDR1 is MGHRA, CDR2 YSYEKL, per germline. The CDR3 sequence is CASSQVSFGTGKTDTQYF. The CDR3 coding sequence is TGCGCCAGCAGCCAAGTCTCTTTCGGGACAGGGAAAACAGATACGCAGTATTTT.

This clonotype was counted only a few times. The V gene is TRBV3-1, the J gene TRBJ1-5; no reliable D call. Germline lookup yields CDR1 LGHDT and CDR2 YNNKEL (reference sequence). V was cut by 2 bases and J by 7 bases, with 9 bases left in between. This CDR3 region has 13 residues. The CDR3 loop reads CASSQSQGQPQHF. The CDR3 nucleotides are TGTGCCAGCAGCCAATCGCAAGGCCAGCCCCAGCATTTT.

On this clonotype itself: A much larger clone differs from this one at a single base, so this may be a read error. The chain employs TRBV29-1 and TRBJ2-1; weak D call: TRBD1 (5 bases). The CDR3 has 14 residues. From germline, CDR1 is SQVTM and CDR2 ANQGSEA. The CDR3 coding sequence is TGCAGCGCGTCAGGGTCAAATCCGGTGAATGGGCAGTTCTTC. Protein product: CSASGSNPVNGQFF.

This clonotype was found many times. The chain has TRBV27 and TRBJ1-2; D gene uncertain. Germline values: CDR1 MNHEY, CDR2 SMNVEV (reference sequence). Trimming removed 0 bases from V and 3 bases from J, with 11 bases in between. CDR3 length: 15 residues. CDR3 sequence (DNA): TGTGCCAGCAGTTTATCTACCGACGGATACTATGGCTACACCTTC. It is translated as CASSLSTDGYYGYTF.

The gene calls are TRBV2 and TRBJ1-2; the match to TRBD1 covers 10 bases. The germline V gene has CDR1 SNHLY and CDR2 FYNNEI. CDR3 size: 14 residues. The J segment lost 6 bases and the V segment lost 9 bases, leaving 10 bases of the junction unmatched. The CDR3 region has the DNA TGTGCCAGTCAACCGGGACAGGGGTTCGATGGCTACACCTTC. It codes for CASQPGQGFDGYTF. The entire variable domain, with the rest obtained from reference TRBV2 and TRBJ1-2, is as follows: EPEVTQTPSHQVTQMGQEVILRCVPISNHLYFYWYRQILGQKVEFLVSFYNNEISEKSEIFDDQFSVERPDGSNFTLKIRSTKLEDSAMYFCASQPGQGFDGYTFGSGTRLTVV.